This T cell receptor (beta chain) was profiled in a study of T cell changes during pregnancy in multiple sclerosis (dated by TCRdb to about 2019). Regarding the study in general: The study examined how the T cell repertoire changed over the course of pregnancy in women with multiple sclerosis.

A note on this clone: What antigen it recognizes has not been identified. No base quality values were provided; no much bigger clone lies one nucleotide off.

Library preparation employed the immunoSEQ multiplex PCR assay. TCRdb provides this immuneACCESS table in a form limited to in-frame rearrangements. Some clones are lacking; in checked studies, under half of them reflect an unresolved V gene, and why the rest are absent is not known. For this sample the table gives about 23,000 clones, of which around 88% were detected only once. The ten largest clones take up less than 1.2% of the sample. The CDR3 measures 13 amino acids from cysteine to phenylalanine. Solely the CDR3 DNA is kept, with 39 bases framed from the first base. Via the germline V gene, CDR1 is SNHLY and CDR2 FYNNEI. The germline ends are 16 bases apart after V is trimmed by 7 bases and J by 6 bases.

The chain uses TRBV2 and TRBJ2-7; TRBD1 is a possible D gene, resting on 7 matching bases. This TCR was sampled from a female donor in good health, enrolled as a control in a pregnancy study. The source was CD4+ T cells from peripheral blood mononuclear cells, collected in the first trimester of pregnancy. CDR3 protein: CASMGRGVGEQYF. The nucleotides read TGTGCCAGCATGGGCAGGGGGGTTGGCGAGCAGTACTTC.